The clone carrying this T cell receptor (beta chain) was counted between two and nine times. Its matching antigen is unknown. With 6 bases removed from V and 14 bases from J, the gap between germline ends came to 16 bases. This CDR3 comprises 12 residues. In germline, CDR1 is SNHLY, CDR2 FYNNEI. This entry comes from a study of cytomegalovirus exposure and HLA in healthy donors. Study-wide results and caveats: A later analysis associated 16,000 or so TCR beta sequences with HLA alleles at a 0.05 false discovery rate. High sensitivity and specificity were reportedly achieved when the classifier diagnosed cytomegalovirus status. Being productive about 87% or about 30% of the time was typical of most TCR beta V segments in an earlier analysis. Usually a TCR sequence was rare, but some public TCRs were found in many donors.

The PCR made use of 60 Vbeta and 13 Jbeta primers. Data came from immunoSEQ multiplex PCR; TCRdb stores just in-frame clones and leaves some out. The sample lists about 77,000 clones, around three quarters occurring once. This TCR came from a middle-aged man in good health and CMV-seronegative. V is TRBV2 and J is TRBJ1-4, with a tentative D call TRBD1 (5 bases). Sequencing input: PBMCs. CDR3 nucleotide sequence: TGTGCCAGCAGAGCGATCGCGACAGTTCTGTTTTTT. Protein: CASRAIATVLFF.